What follows describes a single TCR beta chain. This table comes from immunoSEQ multiplex PCR, and its TCRdb copy is limited to in-frame clones, with some not included. Here the sample spans 75,000 to 100,000 clones, over 65% being singletons. This entry is derived from a study of blood T cell repertoires in COVID-19. Study-level background: The United States, Italy and Spain were the sources of the acute and convalescent COVID-19 samples. Nucleic acid was either cDNA or gDNA, and it came from T cells, B-cell-depleted T cells, or PBMCs.

Sequencing was performed on peripheral blood. This clonotype was sampled from a human donor in a cohort sampled during active COVID-19.

The CDR3 DNA follows: TGTGCCAGCAGCTTAGTAGAGGGCAGGGGGCTTACTAAAGCTTTCTTT. Translating gives CASSLVEGRGLTKAFF. The V and J genes are TRBV7-2 and TRBJ1-1; 8 bases are shared with TRBD1. The V and J ends lost 1 base and 9 bases, in that order; junction bases with no gene match: 13. Germline V CDR1 and CDR2: SGHTA, FQGNSA. The CDR3 runs 16 residues.